One sample yielded the 26 T cell receptor beta chains listed below, sequenced in a study of shared clonotypes between healthy human individuals (dated by TCRdb to the early 2020s). Library construction relied on the immunoSEQ multiplex PCR assay. TCRdb stores this immuneACCESS table with in-frame sequences only. Part of the clones is absent; in the studies checked, under half of the shortfall reflects unresolved V genes, and no reason is known for the rest. The sample table shows around 440,000 clones, and approximately 71% are seen once. The ten top clones hold more than 10% of the sample. Material for sequencing was PBMCs. The receptors were sampled from a woman aged 40 to 50 in good health. Some clones in this sample may be carry-over from other donors' samples.

This clone was observed a few times. V and J are TRBV10-3 and TRBJ1-2; D remains unclear. The V gene's germline CDR1 is ENHRY and CDR2 SYGVKD. The CDR3 has 13 residues. V was clipped by 3 bases and J by 0 bases, with 5 bases between them. The CDR3: CAISERSNYGYTF. DNA for the CDR3: TGTGCCATCAGTGAACGTTCTAACTATGGCTACACCTTC.

In the case of this clone: A far larger clone is a single base away, which makes a read error likely. This chain's CDR3 is CASSTGLSTEVFF. In nucleotides, the CDR3 is TGTGCCAGCTCAACAGGGTTGAGCACTGAAGTTTTCTTT. The rearrangement joins TRBV18 to TRBJ1-1, with a possible D match to TRBD1 (6 bases). Germline CDR1 and CDR2: KGHSH and LQKENI. The CDR3 runs 13 residues.

The chain links TRBV27 to TRBJ2-7; D perhaps matches TRBD2 (6 bases). CDR3 size: 16 residues. From germline, CDR1 is MNHEY and CDR2 SMNVEV (reference sequence). The V end lost 6 bases, the J end lost 2 bases, and 20 bases lay between the germline ends. The CDR3 is CASSLMAGRMPYEQYF. CDR3 bases: TGTGCCAGCAGCCTGATGGCGGGGCGGATGCCCTACGAGCAGTACTTC.

This clone has a handful of counts. The CDR3 bases are TGTGCCAGCAGTTACGCTGCTGGGGAGGAAAAACTGTTTTTT. Amino acids: CASSYAAGEEKLFF. The chain joins TRBV6-5 to TRBJ1-4, with D uncertain. This CDR3 has 14 residues. In germline, CDR1 is MNHEY, CDR2 SVGAGI. Trimming cost V 2 bases and J 8 bases, with 12 bases left between them.

This clone has more than one count but fewer than ten. The chain employs TRBV30 and TRBJ2-7; D unresolved. Germline CDR1 GTSNPN, CDR2 SVGIG (reference sequence). This CDR3 has 13 amino acids. V lost 1 base to trimming and J lost 6 bases, with 13 bases between them. The CDR3 DNA follows: TGTGCCTGGAGTGCGCGCCTCAATGGCGAGCAGTACTTC. Translated, it gives CAWSARLNGEQYF.

The chain combines TRBV5-1 with TRBJ1-5, with a weak D call TRBD1 (6 bases). The germline CDR1 and CDR2 sequences are SGHRS and YFSETQ. Between the trimmed V and J ends, which lost 0 bases and 4 bases, there was a span of 11 bases. The CDR3 sequence is 15 residues long. This CDR3 is CASSLAGQLNQPQHF. The CDR3 DNA reads TGCGCCAGCAGCTTGGCCGGACAGCTTAATCAGCCCCAGCATTTT.

The CDR3 reads CASSPDRGVNYGYTF. CDR3 nucleotide sequence: TGTGCCAGCTCGCCCGACAGGGGTGTTAACTATGGCTACACCTTC. The V and J genes are TRBV18 and TRBJ1-2; 8 nucleotides agree with TRBD1. Germline lookup yields CDR1 KGHSH and CDR2 LQKENI. With V trimmed by 6 bases and J by 1 base, 7 bases remained unmatched. The CDR3 covers 15 residues.

This chain uses TRBV30 with TRBJ1-2, with unresolved D. CDR3 length: 13 residues. Trimming cost V 3 bases and J 4 bases, with 12 bases left between them. The germline V gene encodes CDR1 GTSNPN and CDR2 SVGIG (reference sequence). CDR3 region: CAWSVRDRYGYTF. The CDR3 DNA sequence: TGTGCCTGGAGCGTCCGGGATCGCTATGGCTACACCTTC.

The chain uses TRBV6-6 and TRBJ2-3, with a tentative D call TRBD2 (6 bases). From germline, CDR1 is MNHNY and CDR2 SVGAGI (reference sequence). CDR3 length equals 14 residues. The V end was cut by 6 bases, the J end by 4 bases, with 14 bases between. The CDR3 DNA reads TGTGCCAGCAGGGAGATGGGGGGAGCAGATACGCAGTATTTT. As protein: CASREMGGADTQYF.

This clone was found once. The chain uses TRBV7-9 and TRBJ2-4; 15 bases fit TRBD2. The trim removed 5 bases at V and 10 bases at J, leaving 0 bases unmatched. CDR3 length equals 13 residues. CDR1 is SEHNR, CDR2 FQNEAQ, per germline (reference sequence). The CDR3 DNA reads TGTGCCAGCAGCGGACTAGCGGGGGGGATTCAGTACTTC. This gives the protein CASSGLAGGIQYF.

This clone appeared a few times. The V and J genes are TRBV10-3 and TRBJ1-5, with D possibly matching TRBD1 (6 bases). The V and J ends lost 1 base and 5 bases respectively, with 6 bases between them. The CDR3 runs to 13 residues. Germline V gene sequence: CDR1 ENHRY, CDR2 SYGVKD. In DNA form, the CDR3 reads TGTGCCATCAGTGAGTACAGGGATCAGCCCCAGCATTTT. It translates to CAISEYRDQPQHF.

The table lists this clone with a count of one. The V gene is TRBV27, the J gene TRBJ2-1; possible D gene TRBD2, 5 bases. Germline assignment: CDR1 MNHEY and CDR2 SMNVEV (reference sequence). Trimming pared 5 bases from V and 14 bases from J, leaving 19 bases between. The CDR3 covers 13 residues. This chain's CDR3 is CASSHPPGGHEFF. The CDR3, as DNA: TGTGCCAGCAGTCACCCTCCTGGCGGGCATGAGTTCTTC.

The genes are TRBV28 and TRBJ2-7; 10 bases line up with TRBD2. V lost 4 bases to trimming and J lost 0 bases; unmatched junction nucleotides: 6. Per germline, CDR1 MDHEN and CDR2 SYDVKM. The CDR3 length is 16 residues. The CDR3 is CASSSTLAGLSYEQYF. The CDR3 DNA is TGTGCCAGCAGTTCAACACTAGCGGGGCTCTCCTACGAGCAGTACTTC. The full variable domain, its missing parts supplied by reference TRBV28 and TRBJ2-7, is DVKVTQSSRYLVKRTGEKVFLECVQDMDHENMFWYRQDPGLGLRLIYFSYDVKMKEKGDIPEGYSVSREKKERFSLILESASTNQTSMYLCASSSTLAGLSYEQYFGPGTRLTVT.

CDR3 in DNA: TGTGCCAGCAGCTTGACCCACGCCCCAGCTACGCAGTATTTT. Its protein is CASSLTHAPATQYF. V gene TRBV5-8 combines with J gene TRBJ2-3; the D is unclear. Trimming removed 1 base from V and 8 bases from J, with 14 bases in between. This CDR3 contains 14 residues. Germline V gene sequence: CDR1 SGHTS, CDR2 YDEGEE.

This clone was recorded many times. Other DNA sequences in the sample encode the same CDR3. The chain links TRBV20-1 to TRBJ2-1; D is perhaps TRBD2 (6 bases). The germline CDR1 and CDR2 sequences are DFQATT and SNEGSKA (reference sequence). This CDR3 is 11 amino acids long. Trimming removed 6 bases at V and 9 bases at J, with 12 bases between. The CDR3 sequence: CSAITSSEQFF. The CDR3 DNA sequence: TGCAGTGCCATTACTAGCAGTGAGCAGTTCTTC.

In DNA form, the CDR3 reads TGTGCCAGCAGCAGCGGGTCAGGGCCTTTGGAGACCCAGTACTTC. Amino acid sequence: CASSSGSGPLETQYF. The V call is TRBV9, the J call TRBJ2-5; a weak D match, TRBD2 (6 bases). V was cut by 4 bases and J by 5 bases, with 18 bases left in between. The CDR3 is 15 amino acids. CDR1 and CDR2 (germline): SGDLS, YYNGEE.

As for this clone: This sample also contains other DNA sequences that code for the same CDR3. The genes are TRBV5-1 and TRBJ2-7; TRBD2 might be the D (6 bases). This CDR3 region has 13 residues. CDR1 is SGHRS and CDR2 is YFSETQ in the germline V gene. V was trimmed by 0 bases and J by 4 bases, leaving 8 bases between them. The chain's CDR3 is CASSLGGLYEQYF. The CDR3 coding sequence is TGCGCCAGCAGCTTGGGGGGACTTTACGAGCAGTACTTC. The whole variable domain, filled in from reference TRBV5-1 and TRBJ2-7, reads KAGVTQTPRYLIKTRGQQVTLSCSPISGHRSVSWYQQTPGQGLQFLFEYFSETQRNKGNFPGRFSGRQFSNSRSEMNVSTLELGDSALYLCASSLGGLYEQYFGPGTRLTVT.

The gene calls are TRBV18 and TRBJ2-7; D unresolved. The CDR3 runs to 17 residues. V lost 6 bases and J 0 bases, leaving 21 bases between the germline ends. Germline CDR1 is KGHSH and CDR2 is LQKENI. Here the CDR3 DNA reads TGTGCCAGCTCGCCGAGGACCCGAGAGCCCCCCTCCTACGAGCAGTACTTC. This codes for CASSPRTREPPSYEQYF.

This clone was picked up one time. Relative to the germline gene, one junction end is altered; a read error may explain this. V gene TRBV7-8 combines with J gene TRBJ2-3, with 7 bases lining up with TRBD2. The length of the CDR3 is 14 residues. CDR1 and CDR2 from the germline V gene are SGHVS and FQNEAQ. For the CDR3, the DNA is TGTGCCAGCAGCATAGCGGGCTACACAGATACGCAGTATTTT. This encodes CASSIAGYTDTQYF.

The gene calls are TRBV29-1 and TRBJ2-2; 9 nucleotides agree with TRBD1. V trimming: 6 bases; J trimming: 0 bases; junction bases outside the gene matches: 5. Per germline, CDR1 SQVTM and CDR2 ANQGSEA. The CDR3 extends over 15 amino acids. DNA of the CDR3: TGCAGCGTACTCAGGGACAGGGCGAACACCGGGGAGCTGTTTTTT. Its protein is CSVLRDRANTGELFF.

This sequence joins TRBV7-8 and TRBJ2-7; 10 positions match TRBD2. The CDR3 spans 16 residues. CDR1 and CDR2 (germline): SGHVS, FQNEAQ. Losses at the gene ends were 1 base for V and 2 bases for J; bases not matched to a gene: 5. CDR3 nucleotides: TGTGCCAGCAGCTTAGGGGCTAGCGGGAGAACCTACGAGCAGTACTTC. Its translation: CASSLGASGRTYEQYF.

The V gene is TRBV18, the J gene TRBJ2-4; 8 bases are shared with TRBD2. Germline lookup yields CDR1 KGHSH and CDR2 LQKENI. J was trimmed by 5 bases and V by 3 bases; bases with no gene match: 9. CDR3 length: 16 residues. CDR3 region: CASSPEAGRAQNIQYF. CDR3 sequence (DNA): TGTGCCAGCTCACCGGAGGCCGGGAGGGCGCAAAACATTCAGTACTTC.

A single count supports this clone. This sequence joins TRBV6-6 and TRBJ2-5; D is possibly TRBD1 (5 bases). The CDR3 has 14 residues. V dropped 11 bases and J dropped 1 base, with 17 bases sitting between them. CDR1 MNHNY and CDR2 SVGAGI come from the germline V gene (reference sequence). For the CDR3, the DNA is TGTGCCCTCAGTCCCGGCAGGGCCCAAGAGACCCAGTACTTC. Translating it yields CALSPGRAQETQYF.

As for this clone: This likely came from a read error, as a far larger clone is one base away. The J gene is TRBJ2-6, the V gene TRBV30; D remains ambiguous. Trimming stripped 2 bases from V and 6 bases from J, with 8 bases between. The CDR3 loop spans 13 amino acids. Per the germline V gene, CDR1 is GTSNPN and CDR2 is SVGIG (reference sequence). The CDR3 is CAWSFGEANVLTF. The CDR3 DNA reads TGTGCCTGGAGTTTTGGTGAGGCCAACGTCCTGACTTTC.

Notes on this clone: The sample holds other DNA sequences that translate to the same CDR3. Here the CDR3 reads CASSLDRGTGELFF. In DNA form, the CDR3 reads TGTGCCAGCAGCTTAGATCGAGGCACCGGGGAGCTGTTTTTT. V usage is TRBV11-3 and J usage is TRBJ2-2; the D is unclear. Trimming cost V 0 bases and J 4 bases, with 6 bases left between them. The CDR3 is 14 amino acids. CDR1 is SGHNT and CDR2 is YENEEA in the germline V gene.

This clone was picked up a small number of times. The V gene is TRBV4-3, the J gene TRBJ2-6, with D perhaps assigned TRBD1 or TRBD2 (5 bases each). The V and J ends lost 1 base and 2 bases respectively, with 9 bases between them. The CDR3 runs to 16 residues. Per the germline V gene, CDR1 is LGHNA and CDR2 is YSLEER. CDR3 residues: CASSQVVGAGANVLTF. CDR3 bases: TGCGCCAGCAGCCAAGTAGTGGGGGCTGGGGCCAACGTCCTGACTTTC.